This TCR beta chain was retrieved from a study of blood T cell repertoires in COVID-19. Study as a whole: Samples of COVID-19 (acute and convalescent) were obtained from the United States, Italy and Spain. Sources were T cells, B-cell-depleted T cells, or PBMCs; the material itself was cDNA or gDNA.

V lost 0 bases and J lost 6, with 12 bases in between. The CDR3 sequence is 15 residues long. CDR1 is SGHDT and CDR2 is YYEEEE in the germline V gene. In the original analysis: Estimates of nucleated cell counts were drawn from the amplification of reference gene primers. Libraries were prepared by immunoSEQ multiplex PCR; TCRdb keeps only in-frame clonotypes and omits some of them. That table is the source of V, J and clone size, and D and trimming were worked out from the DNA. The data contain around 200,000 clones, around 83% of them singletons. This TCR was recovered from a woman between 40 and 55 years old with acute or convalescent COVID-19. The V and J genes are TRBV5-6 and TRBJ2-2, with TRBD2 as a possible D gene (6 bases). Sequencing was performed on peripheral blood. Here the CDR3 reads CASSLGWGGAGELFF. CDR3 DNA sequence: TGTGCCAGCAGCTTGGGGTGGGGAGGAGCCGGGGAGCTGTTTTTT. Full variable domain (rest looked up from reference TRBV5-6 and TRBJ2-2): DAGVTQSPTHLIKTRGQQVTLRCSPKSGHDTVSWYQQALGQGPQFIFQYYEEEERQRGNFPDRFSGHQFPNYSSELNVNALLLGDSALYLCASSLGWGGAGELFFGEGSRLTVL.